One and the same sample provided the 17 T cell receptor beta chains below, sequenced in a study of control samples from healthy donors and cancer patients. Repertoires were generated with immunoSEQ multiplex PCR, while TCRdb's copy carries only in-frame clones and drops some. Of over 150,000 clones in the sample, 90% to 95% were seen once. Sequencing input: blood. The receptors originated from a man aged 18 to 30 in good health.

This chain uses TRBV13 with TRBJ1-1, with D perhaps TRBD1 (5 bases). The germline CDR1 and CDR2 sequences are PRHDT and FYEKMQ (reference sequence). There are 15 residues in the CDR3. Trimming stripped 2 bases from V and 0 bases from J, with 10 bases between. CDR3 nucleotide sequence: TGTGCCAGCAGCTTACTTCGGGGGATGAACACTGAAGCTTTCTTT. Translated, it gives CASSLLRGMNTEAFF. Full variable domain (outside the CDR3, taken from reference TRBV13 and TRBJ1-1): AAGVIQSPRHLIKEKRETATLKCYPIPRHDTVYWYQQGPGQDPQFLISFYEKMQSDKGSIPDRFSAQQFSDYHSELNMSSLELGDSALYFCASSLLRGMNTEAFFGQGTRLTVV.

V is TRBV5-1 and J is TRBJ1-1; D may be TRBD1 (6 bases). Looked up from germline, CDR1 is SGHRS and CDR2 is YFSETQ. The CDR3 sequence is 14 residues long. Trimming removed 0 bases at V and 3 bases at J, with 9 bases between. The CDR3 sequence: CASSLVRGDTEAFF. CDR3 nucleotide sequence: TGCGCCAGCAGCTTGGTAAGGGGGGACACTGAAGCTTTCTTT. The entire variable domain, with the rest obtained from reference TRBV5-1 and TRBJ1-1, is as follows: KAGVTQTPRYLIKTRGQQVTLSCSPISGHRSVSWYQQTPGQGLQFLFEYFSETQRNKGNFPGRFSGRQFSNSRSEMNVSTLELGDSALYLCASSLVRGDTEAFFGQGTRLTVV.

The chain combines TRBV19 with TRBJ1-2, with TRBD1 identical over 12 bases. The CDR3 totals 15 residues. Trimming took 4 bases from V and 6 from J; bases not matched to a gene: 6. Germline lookup yields CDR1 LNHDA and CDR2 SQIVND (reference sequence). The CDR3 DNA reads TGTGCCAGTAGTAACCTCGGGACAGGGGGCAATGGCTACACCTTC. It specifies CASSNLGTGGNGYTF.

The table lists this clone with a count of one. The gene calls are TRBV2 and TRBJ2-5; D gene unclear. This CDR3 comprises 13 residues. Trimming shortened V by 4 bases and J by 3 bases, and 9 bases separated the two germline ends. Looked up from germline, CDR1 is SNHLY and CDR2 is FYNNEI. The DNA for the CDR3 is TGTGCCAGCAGTGTTCTAGTGGAAGAGACCCAGTACTTC. It is translated as CASSVLVEETQYF.

V and J are TRBV4-2 and TRBJ2-4; TRBD2 aligns across 7 bases. Trimming at V came to 0 bases and at J to 3 bases, leaving 5 bases not matched to a gene. CDR3 length: 16 amino acids. Looked up from germline, CDR1 is LGHNA and CDR2 is YNFKEQ. CDR3 residues: CASSQDAGVGKNIQYF. CDR3 DNA sequence: TGTGCCAGCAGCCAAGACGCGGGGGTGGGCAAAAACATTCAGTACTTC.

The genes are TRBV23-1 and TRBJ1-5; a possible D gene is TRBD1 (6 bases). TRBV23-1 is assigned to the ORF class and has an uncertain function. The CDR3 is 17 amino acids. Trimming took 3 bases from V and 7 from J, leaving 22 bases between them. CDR3 in amino acids: CASSQTDRPRGKQPQHF. The CDR3 DNA follows: TGCGCCAGCAGTCAGACTGACAGGCCTCGAGGGAAACAGCCCCAGCATTTT.

The chain links TRBV6-5 to TRBJ2-4; tentative D call: TRBD2 (6 bases). Germline V gene lookup returns CDR1 MNHEY and CDR2 SVGAGI. This CDR3 has 15 amino acids. The V end lost 6 bases, the J end lost 7 bases, and 19 bases lay between the germline ends. The CDR3 sequence: CASSGGDFIENIQYF. In nucleotides, the CDR3 is TGTGCCAGCAGCGGGGGTGATTTTATTGAGAACATTCAGTACTTC.

This clone was counted once. The rearrangement uses TRBV2 and TRBJ2-1; TRBD2 agrees at 9 bases. The CDR3 runs 15 residues. In germline, CDR1 is SNHLY, CDR2 FYNNEI. Losses at the gene ends were 7 bases for V and 10 bases for J; bases not matched to a gene: 14. CDR3 protein: CASIEASGGPQEQFF. The CDR3 region has the DNA TGTGCCAGCATCGAGGCGAGCGGGGGGCCACAAGAGCAGTTCTTC.

This chain joins TRBV28 and TRBJ2-1, with TRBD2 identical over 12 bases. V was clipped by 4 bases and J by 9 bases; unmatched bases: 10. Germline V gene lookup returns CDR1 MDHEN and CDR2 SYDVKM. The CDR3 runs 16 residues. The chain's CDR3 is CASSYILAGGQVEQFF. The CDR3 region has the DNA TGTGCCAGCAGTTACATTCTAGCGGGGGGGCAGGTTGAGCAGTTCTTC.

The CDR3 is CASSPTGMLNSPLHF. The CDR3 nucleotides are TGCGCCAGCAGCCCGACAGGCATGTTAAATTCACCCCTCCACTTT. The chain combines TRBV5-1 with TRBJ1-6; a possible D gene is TRBD1 (6 bases). This CDR3 is built from 15 residues. Germline CDR1 and CDR2: SGHRS and YFSETQ. V was trimmed by 4 bases and J by 7 bases, leaving 15 bases between them.

The chain couples TRBV27 to TRBJ2-1; either TRBD1 or TRBD2 may supply D (5 bases each). V shed 4 bases and J shed 1 base, with 11 bases lying between them. The germline gives CDR1 MNHEY, CDR2 SMNVEV (reference sequence). This CDR3 contains 15 residues. CDR3 DNA: TGTGCCAGCAGTTCTGGGGGTTTATCCTACAATGAGCAGTTCTTC. Translated, it gives CASSSGGLSYNEQFF.

The rearrangement uses TRBV11-3 and TRBJ1-1; weak D call: TRBD1 (6 bases). The CDR3 is 13 residues long. Germline CDR1 and CDR2: SGHNT and YENEEA. The V and J ends lost 5 bases and 5 bases respectively, with 12 bases between them. CDR3 nucleotide sequence: TGTGCCAGCAGCCAAGAAGGGGGGACTGAAGCTTTCTTT. Protein sequence: CASSQEGGTEAFF.

The J gene is TRBJ1-5, the V gene TRBV6-5; D gene ambiguous. The CDR3 is 13 residues long. Trimming shortened V by 11 bases and J by 4 bases, and 15 bases separated the two germline ends. Germline loops: CDR1 MNHEY, CDR2 SVGAGI. This chain's CDR3 is CASTGGANQPQHF. CDR3 bases: TGTGCCTCCACGGGCGGAGCTAATCAGCCCCAGCATTTT.

The V gene is TRBV6-1, the J gene TRBJ1-3; D remains ambiguous. Germline V CDR1 and CDR2: MNHNS, SASEGT. This CDR3 is 16 amino acids long. Trimming cost V 1 base and J 2 bases, with 12 bases left between them. CDR3 bases: TGTGCCAGCAGTGAAGGGGTAGTGGTAGCTGGAAACACCATATATTTT. Protein: CASSEGVVVAGNTIYF.

This chain uses TRBV1 with TRBJ2-3; the tabulated D call, TRBD2, remains unverified against the DNA. TRBV1 is given as a pseudogene. The CDR3 extends over 16 amino acids. The CDR3 DNA reads as TGCACCAGCAGCCTAGGAGGCGGGGGGGTAGTGGATACGCAGTATTTT. This codes for CTSSLGGGGVVDTQYF.

The chain recombines TRBV7-2 with TRBJ2-3, with D perhaps being TRBD1 or TRBD2 (5 bases each). CDR1 and CDR2 (germline): SGHTA, FQGNSA. With 6 bases removed from V and 0 bases from J, the gap between germline ends came to 10 bases. This CDR3 is 14 amino acids long. The CDR3 DNA follows: TGTGCCAGCAGGCCGGGACCCAGCACAGATACGCAGTATTTT. This sequence encodes CASRPGPSTDTQYF.

This clone was detected a few times. The V and J genes are TRBV5-1 and TRBJ2-7; possibly TRBD1 for D (6 bases). The CDR3 contains 14 residues. Germline-derived CDR1 and CDR2 are SGHRS and YFSETQ. With 5 bases removed from V and 5 bases from J, the gap between germline ends came to 17 bases. CDR3 sequence reads: CASSITRGEDEQYF. The CDR3 DNA sequence: TGCGCCAGCAGTATAACCAGGGGAGAGGACGAGCAGTACTTC.